The T cell receptor beta chain described here comes from a study of shared clonotypes between healthy human individuals (TCRdb year 2020). Context from the whole study: A few men and a couple of women, aged 18 to 49 years, made up the cohort. For each donor, three plates each were used for CD4 naive and CD4 memory, two plates were used for CD8 naive, and one plate was used for CD8 memory. Blood TCR repertoires of about five healthy adults were deeply sequenced to estimate repertoire size and the extent of clonotype sharing between individuals. Libraries were prepared and TCR repertoires were sequenced by different laboratories using diverse techniques, in order to increase sequencing depth and limit assay-specific biases. Leukapheresis yielded between about 0.85 and 10 billion PBMCs per donor.

Healthy HIV-negative adults with no recently reported acute infections or vaccinations were included as donors. Every donor was a Caucasian adult living in Nashville, Tennessee, USA. CD4+ T cells were enriched by magnetic negative selection, after which naive cells were positively selected on CD45RA and the negative fraction was taken as the memory subset. Blood was obtained by leukapheresis, after which PBMCs were separated by Ficoll-Histopaque density gradient centrifugation and cryopreserved in liquid nitrogen vapor phase. Analytical flow cytometry was used to check the purity and quantity of each magnetically sorted T cell population. Genomic DNA was isolated from each sorted fraction and quantified by UV absorbance on a Nanodrop 2000c. TCR CDR3 regions were amplified from genomic DNA by multiplex PCR using the deep immunoSEQ assay. Genomic DNA extracted from each cell subset was distributed evenly over all wells of several immunoSEQ 96-well plates, and each plate served as one replicate. For sorted subsets, 200 to 250 ng genomic DNA, equal to some 28,000 T cell genomes, was loaded into each replicate PCR. Purified libraries were measured with a Qubit 3.0 fluorometer, size-checked on a Bioanalyzer 2100, and measured again with the KAPA Library Quantification kit. Every immunoSEQ 96-well plate was sequenced on a dedicated single-read 150-cycle Illumina NextSeq 550 flow cell. In the original analysis: Because the immunoSEQ output held only junctional sequences and lacked quality scores, the filtering could not match the filtering applied to full-length reads. To assign V/J genes and CDR3, sequences were annotated using PyIR, a Python wrapper for IgBLAST v1.9, with IMGT germline references. Reads were removed for weak V/J assignments (E-value above 1e-6), missing CDR3, stop codons, out-of-frame junctions, or ambiguous translated residues. V3J clonotypes were defined as sequences sharing an identical inferred V gene, J gene, and CDR3 amino acid sequence. Percentage overlap between repertoires was computed as shared unique clonotypes divided by the size of the smaller repertoire. Richness of each repertoire was evaluated using RTK rarefaction, the Chao1 estimator, and Recon v2.1 estimates of unobserved clonotypes. OLGA was used to compute generation probabilities for all TCRbeta clonotypes that the gDNA method yielded from a few donors. TCRdb limited this immuneACCESS table to in-frame rearrangements with V and J called. A share of clones is missing; checked studies link under half to unresolved V genes, and the rest is unexplained. From that table come the V and J calls and clone size; the DNA was used to work out D and trimming. The sample yields about 2.4 million clones; approximately 93% were counted once. The ten most abundant clones make up around 0.4% of the sample.

Findings and caveats that apply to the study as a whole: Because the study included a small number of donors, the genetic and exposure-history diversity represented was limited. Rarefaction of sorted-subset datasets indicated incomplete sequencing despite the large sequencing depth. Pairwise subsampling led to the expectation that sequencing depth would affect the degree of clonotype sharing among donors. Only blood was sampled, and tissue TCR repertoires likely differ from those in blood. Higher generation probabilities were observed for clonotypes shared by all four sorted-subset donors than for non-shared clonotypes. Larger estimated clonotype richness was generally found for naive subsets than for memory subsets. Across a handful of donors, roughly 5.1% of naive CD4, 3.5% of naive CD8, approximately 2.5% of memory CD4, and around 0.4% of memory CD8 clonotypes were shared.

For this chain, trimming is 5 bases at the V end and 4 bases at the J end, and the number of junction bases without a gene match is 5. Taken from cysteine to phenylalanine, the CDR3 has 14 residues. Of the read, only the CDR3 DNA is kept; its 42 bases are in frame from base 1. The germline V gene specifies MDHEN as CDR1 and SYDVKM as CDR2. Worth noting for this clone: No antigen is known for it. No base quality values were provided; no much bigger clone lies one nucleotide off.

The sequence came from a young man in good health. Some clones in this sample may be carry-over from other donors' samples. This receptor chain uses TRBV28 and TRBJ2-4, with 7 junctional bases fitting TRBD1. Sequencing was done on a sample of naive CD4+ T cells from PBMCs. This specimen's cell subset or site label, per the study, means: CD45RA+ positively selected. The CDR3 amino acid sequence is: CASSTTGIKNIQYF. The DNA sequence follows: TGTGCCAGCAGTACGACAGGGATTAAAAACATTCAGTACTTC.